This T cell receptor (beta chain) was captured in a study of cytomegalovirus exposure and HLA in healthy donors. Study observations and caveats: Later examination showed HLA-associated TCR beta chains had greater clonal expansion than equally common others.

With respect to this clone: The antigen is unknown.

PCR primers comprised 60 Vbeta and 13 Jbeta primers. Profiling relied on immunoSEQ multiplex PCR, and the TCRdb table lists in-frame clones only, not all of them. The sample records around 80,000 clones, 60% to 85% being singletons. This clonotype was sampled from a man in his forties in good health and CMV-seronegative. The sample comprised PBMCs.

DNA of the CDR3: TGCGCCAGCAGCCTCGCCGGGACAGGTAGATACGAGCAGTACTTC. Its translation: CASSLAGTGRYEQYF. The J gene is TRBJ2-7, the V gene TRBV4-1; the match to TRBD1 covers 8 bases. Losses at the gene ends were 4 bases for V and 4 bases for J; bases not matched to a gene: 9. Germline V gene data show CDR1 as MGHRA and CDR2 as YSYEKL. The CDR3 is 15 residues long.